This T cell receptor beta chain was retrieved from a study of blood T cell repertoires in COVID-19. Data came from immunoSEQ multiplex PCR; TCRdb stores just in-frame clones and leaves some out. The data contain approximately 430,000 clones, about nine tenths of them singletons. CDR1 is DFQATT and CDR2 is SNEGSKA in the germline V gene (reference sequence). This CDR3 has 10 residues. V lost 6 bases and J lost 5, with 6 bases in between. The genes are TRBV20-1 and TRBJ2-3; unclear D gene. Sequencing was performed on peripheral blood. The origin of this receptor is a woman aged 25 to 39 with active or convalescent COVID-19. The CDR3 loop is CSAARDTQYF. The CDR3 DNA is TGCAGTGCGGCCAGAGATACGCAGTATTTT.